This TCR beta chain was sequenced for a study of long-term antiretroviral therapy in people with HIV. Broader study findings: There were no data on ART adherence, viral resistance or therapy changes, a gap that limits inferences about post-ART repertoire changes. The clones with expansion before ART were dominant in the repertoire at all time points. Post-treatment diversity went higher with ART but stayed below transplant donor controls.

No fewer than two post-ART and no fewer than one pre-ART PBMC samples existed for each donor. Concerning this clone: Its antigen is currently unknown.

A v3.0 immunoSEQ assay was performed at survey level. This table comes from immunoSEQ multiplex PCR, and its TCRdb copy is limited to in-frame clones, with some not included. The table lists around 29,000 clones, 70% to 90% of them singletons. CDR3 length: 13 amino acids. The V gene's germline CDR1 is GTSNPN and CDR2 SVGIG (reference sequence). The receptor was isolated from a young man with HIV. The specimen was unsorted PBMCs, collected 1.1 years after starting antiretroviral therapy. This rearrangement joins TRBV30 to TRBJ2-7; D ambiguous. DNA for the CDR3: TGTGCTTTAGGTGATTCTAGCTCCTACGAGCAGTACTTC. It is translated as CALGDSSSYEQYF. Using reference TRBV30 and TRBJ2-7 for the parts outside the CDR3, the full variable domain is SQTIHQWPATLVQPVGSPLSLECTVEGTSNPNLYWYRQAAGRGLQLLFYSVGIGQISSEVPQNLSASRPQDRQFILSSKKLLLSDSGFYLCALGDSSSYEQYFGPGTRLTVT.